This TCR beta chain came from a study of a mutant IDH1 vaccine in newly diagnosed glioma. About the research overall: Previous care, which was radiotherapy, temozolomide, or both, most often involved both.

Generated by immunoSEQ multiplex PCR, the TCRdb table keeps only in-frame clones and is missing some. The table has approximately 100,000 clones, approximately 90% seen once; the top ten hold roughly 0.58%. Germline V CDR1 and CDR2: SGHKS, YYEKEE (reference sequence). There are 17 residues in the CDR3. V dropped 2 bases and J dropped 4 bases, with 16 bases sitting between them. The time point denotes: baseline, week 1 (first vaccination visit). The treatment denotes: pre-vaccination baseline after standard-of-care therapy. This TCR was sampled from a woman aged 45-60 years with glioma. The material sequenced was PBMCs, taken from a glioma patient treated with radiotherapy, temozolomide or both. The J gene is TRBJ2-6, the V gene TRBV5-5, with a weak D call TRBD1 (5 bases). The CDR3 nucleotides read TGTGCCAGCAGCTTAAGGGGTGAGGTCACAGGGGCCAACGTCCTGACTTTC. Its protein is CASSLRGEVTGANVLTF.